The rows below give T cell receptor beta chains drawn from one sample of a study of shared clonotypes between healthy human individuals. TCRdb's copy holds only in-frame clones and misses some; the assay was immunoSEQ multiplex PCR. The sample yields 550,000 to 800,000 clones, around 72% seen once. Sequenced: memory CD4+ T cells sorted from blood. The source is a young woman in good health. The CDR3 runs from the conserved cysteine through the conserved F or W. A D gene is named only where the DNA matches it firmly. Size values are once, few and many counts, or a class for expanded clones, and some rows have none.

cdr3_aa: CASSPYLAGVYEQYF
cdr3_nt: TGTGCCAGCAGTCCCTACCTAGCGGGAGTTTACGAGCAGTACTTC
clone_size: once
v_call: TRBV27
j_call: TRBJ2-7
d_call: TRBD2

cdr3_aa: CASSLWTGNFNEQFF
cdr3_nt: TGTGCCAGCAGCTTGTGGACAGGGAATTTCAATGAGCAGTTCTTC
clone_size: .
v_call: TRBV11-2
j_call: TRBJ2-1
d_call: TRBD1

cdr3_aa: CASSLTVYYEQYF
cdr3_nt: TGTGCCAGCAGTTTAACAGTCTACTACGAGCAGTACTTC
clone_size: .
v_call: TRBV27
j_call: TRBJ2-7
d_call: .

cdr3_aa: CSADRDTEAFF
cdr3_nt: TGCAGTGCTGATCGGGACACTGAAGCTTTCTTT
clone_size: .
v_call: TRBV20-1
j_call: TRBJ1-1
d_call: .

cdr3_aa: CASSLRPNTGELFF
cdr3_nt: TGTGCCAGCAGCCTACGACCTAACACCGGGGAGCTGTTTTTT
clone_size: once
v_call: TRBV9
j_call: TRBJ2-2
d_call: .

cdr3_aa: CASSQAHRTGGETQYF
cdr3_nt: TGTGCCAGCAGCCAAGCCCACAGGACGGGAGGGGAGACCCAGTACTTC
clone_size: many
v_call: TRBV4-2
j_call: TRBJ2-5
d_call: TRBD2

cdr3_aa: CASSLGYRPMNTEAFF
cdr3_nt: TGCGCCAGCAGCTTGGGTTACAGACCCATGAACACTGAAGCTTTCTTT
clone_size: .
v_call: TRBV5-1
j_call: TRBJ1-1
d_call: .

cdr3_aa: CATSNWGGGARDTQYF
cdr3_nt: TGTGCCACCAGCAATTGGGGGGGCGGGGCCCGGGATACGCAGTATTTT
clone_size: once
v_call: TRBV15
j_call: TRBJ2-3
d_call: .

cdr3_aa: CASSRNNEQFF
cdr3_nt: TGTGCCAGCAGCAGGAACAATGAGCAGTTCTTC
clone_size: .
v_call: TRBV9
j_call: TRBJ2-1
d_call: .

cdr3_aa: CASSWGTRQETQYF
cdr3_nt: TGTGCCAGCAGCTGGGGGACACGCCAAGAGACCCAGTACTTC
clone_size: .
v_call: TRBV28
j_call: TRBJ2-5
d_call: .

cdr3_aa: CSVWTGIPQETQYF
cdr3_nt: TGCAGCGTTTGGACGGGGATTCCTCAAGAGACCCAGTACTTC
clone_size: .
v_call: TRBV29-1
j_call: TRBJ2-5
d_call: .

cdr3_aa: CASSPNHLAGSYEQYF
cdr3_nt: TGTGCCAGCAGCCCCAATCATCTAGCGGGGAGCTACGAGCAGTACTTC
clone_size: .
v_call: TRBV28
j_call: TRBJ2-7
d_call: TRBD2

cdr3_aa: CASSHGQSEKLFF
cdr3_nt: TGCGCCAGCAGCCACGGACAGAGTGAAAAACTGTTTTTT
clone_size: .
v_call: TRBV5-1
j_call: TRBJ1-4
d_call: .

cdr3_aa: CASTFSGTANTEAFF
cdr3_nt: TGTGCCAGTACCTTTTCCGGGACGGCGAACACTGAAGCTTTCTTT
clone_size: .
v_call: TRBV19
j_call: TRBJ1-1
d_call: .

cdr3_aa: CASSTGTSGGTGELFF
cdr3_nt: TGCGCCAGCAGCACCGGCACTAGCGGGGGCACCGGGGAGCTGTTTTTT
clone_size: .
v_call: TRBV5-1
j_call: TRBJ2-2
d_call: TRBD2

cdr3_aa: CASSLPQGYEQFF
cdr3_nt: TGTGCCAGCAGTTTACCACAGGGGTATGAGCAGTTCTTC
clone_size: .
v_call: TRBV28
j_call: TRBJ2-1
d_call: TRBD1

cdr3_aa: CASQLAGGLPKEQFF
cdr3_nt: TGTGCCAGCCAACTAGCGGGAGGGCTCCCAAAGGAGCAGTTCTTC
clone_size: .
v_call: TRBV5-4
j_call: TRBJ2-1
d_call: TRBD2

cdr3_aa: CASSFRWDSNYGYTF
cdr3_nt: TGTGCCAGCAGTTTTAGATGGGACAGCAACTATGGCTACACCTTC
clone_size: .
v_call: TRBV27
j_call: TRBJ1-2
d_call: TRBD1

cdr3_aa: CSVAQREADSTDTQYF
cdr3_nt: TGCAGCGTTGCCCAGCGGGAGGCCGATAGCACAGATACGCAGTATTTT
clone_size: .
v_call: TRBV29-1
j_call: TRBJ2-3
d_call: TRBD2

cdr3_aa: CASSPYKGQEDQETQYF
cdr3_nt: TGCGCCAGCAGTCCTTACAAGGGGCAGGAGGATCAAGAGACCCAGTACTTC
clone_size: .
v_call: TRBV23-1
j_call: TRBJ2-5
d_call: .

cdr3_aa: CASSLAGAGETQYF
cdr3_nt: TGTGCCAGCAGCTTAGCGGGAGCCGGAGAGACCCAGTACTTC
clone_size: many
v_call: TRBV11-2
j_call: TRBJ2-5
d_call: .

cdr3_aa: CASSQHKSGPNSGNTIYF
cdr3_nt: TGCGCCAGCAGCCAACACAAGTCCGGGCCCAACTCTGGAAACACCATATATTTT
clone_size: .
v_call: TRBV4-1
j_call: TRBJ1-3
d_call: .

cdr3_aa: CASSPMGDQETQYF
cdr3_nt: TGTGCCAGCAGCCCGATGGGGGATCAAGAGACCCAGTACTTC
clone_size: .
v_call: TRBV7-3
j_call: TRBJ2-5
d_call: .

cdr3_aa: CACTSGRTDTQYF
cdr3_nt: TGTGCCTGTACTAGCGGGAGGACAGATACGCAGTATTTT
clone_size: .
v_call: TRBV30
j_call: TRBJ2-3
d_call: TRBD2

cdr3_aa: CASSPIQGDDEQYF
cdr3_nt: TGCGCCAGCAGCCCCATACAGGGGGACGACGAGCAGTACTTC
clone_size: once
v_call: TRBV4-1
j_call: TRBJ2-7
d_call: TRBD1

cdr3_aa: CASSLNSLNTEAFF
cdr3_nt: TGTGCCAGCAGTTTAAACAGCTTGAACACTGAAGCTTTCTTT
clone_size: .
v_call: TRBV28
j_call: TRBJ1-1
d_call: .

cdr3_aa: CASSLSRDGETQYF
cdr3_nt: TGTGCCAGCTCACTTTCGAGGGACGGCGAGACCCAGTACTTC
clone_size: .
v_call: TRBV18
j_call: TRBJ2-5
d_call: .

cdr3_aa: CASSLAGDQDTQYF
cdr3_nt: TGCGCCAGCAGTTTAGCGGGAGATCAGGATACGCAGTATTTT
clone_size: .
v_call: TRBV5-1
j_call: TRBJ2-3
d_call: TRBD2

cdr3_aa: CASSFAGGNVGDTQYF
cdr3_nt: TGTGCCAGCAGTTTTGCAGGCGGGAATGTTGGAGATACGCAGTATTTT
clone_size: .
v_call: TRBV28
j_call: TRBJ2-3
d_call: .

cdr3_aa: CASSQFGTEAFF
cdr3_nt: TGTGCCAGCAGCCAATTTGGCACTGAAGCTTTCTTT
clone_size: once
v_call: TRBV14
j_call: TRBJ1-1
d_call: .

cdr3_aa: CASSIPRDSPTSGANVLTF
cdr3_nt: TGTGCCAGTAGTATCCCTCGGGACAGCCCCACCTCTGGGGCCAACGTCCTGACTTTC
clone_size: .
v_call: TRBV19
j_call: TRBJ2-6
d_call: TRBD1

cdr3_aa: CASALEGPPFF
cdr3_nt: TGTGCCAGCGCCCTGGAAGGGCCCCCGTTCTTC
clone_size: .
v_call: TRBV6-6
j_call: TRBJ2-1
d_call: .

cdr3_aa: CASSPRTSGQETQYF
cdr3_nt: TGTGCCAGCAGCCCCAGGACTAGCGGCCAAGAGACCCAGTACTTC
clone_size: .
v_call: TRBV7-9
j_call: TRBJ2-5
d_call: TRBD2

cdr3_aa: CASSRRTSGRMNEQFF
cdr3_nt: TGTGCCAGCAGCAGGCGGACTAGCGGGAGAATGAATGAGCAGTTCTTC
clone_size: .
v_call: TRBV9
j_call: TRBJ2-1
d_call: TRBD2

cdr3_aa: CASSQGLGENTEAFF
cdr3_nt: TGTGCCAGCTCACAGGGACTGGGTGAGAACACTGAAGCTTTCTTT
clone_size: .
v_call: TRBV18
j_call: TRBJ1-1
d_call: .

cdr3_aa: CASFRGGNQPQHF
cdr3_nt: TGTGCCAGTTTTCGTGGGGGCAATCAGCCCCAGCATTTT
clone_size: once
v_call: TRBV6-1
j_call: TRBJ1-5
d_call: .

cdr3_aa: CASGQRAGGYNEQFF
cdr3_nt: TGTGCTAGTGGTCAAAGGGCGGGAGGGTACAATGAGCAGTTCTTC
clone_size: .
v_call: TRBV12-5
j_call: TRBJ2-1
d_call: TRBD2

cdr3_aa: CASSLALAGDDEQFF
cdr3_nt: TGTGCCAGCAGCTTAGCGCTAGCGGGGGACGATGAGCAGTTCTTC
clone_size: few
v_call: TRBV11-1
j_call: TRBJ2-1
d_call: TRBD2

cdr3_aa: CASSLLAGPNQPQHF
cdr3_nt: TGTGCCAGCAGCTTGTTGGCAGGCCCTAATCAGCCCCAGCATTTT
clone_size: few
v_call: TRBV11-2
j_call: TRBJ1-5
d_call: .

cdr3_aa: CASSDRTSGRALKEQYF
cdr3_nt: TGTGCCAGCAGTGACCGGACTAGCGGGAGGGCCTTGAAAGAGCAGTACTTC
clone_size: once
v_call: TRBV6-4
j_call: TRBJ2-5
d_call: TRBD2

cdr3_aa: CASSRGRSGELFF
cdr3_nt: TGTGCCAGCAGCCGGGGAAGGTCAGGGGAGCTGTTTTTT
clone_size: .
v_call: TRBV7-2
j_call: TRBJ2-2
d_call: .

cdr3_aa: CASSLDSGLYNEQFF
cdr3_nt: TGCGCCAGCAGCTTGGACAGCGGGCTATACAATGAGCAGTTCTTC
clone_size: .
v_call: TRBV5-1
j_call: TRBJ2-1
d_call: .

cdr3_aa: CASSSTRGQNTGELFF
cdr3_nt: TGTGCCAGCAGCTCAACAAGGGGGCAGAACACCGGGGAGCTGTTTTTT
clone_size: .
v_call: TRBV7-3
j_call: TRBJ2-2
d_call: TRBD1

cdr3_aa: CASSQEGGTVNTGELFF
cdr3_nt: TGTGCCAGCAGCCAAGAGGGCGGGACAGTGAACACCGGGGAGCTGTTTTTT
clone_size: once
v_call: TRBV4-2
j_call: TRBJ2-2
d_call: .

cdr3_aa: CASSQCGVLGEQYF
cdr3_nt: TGCGCCAGCAGTCAATGCGGGGTGTTGGGCGAGCAGTACTTC
clone_size: .
v_call: TRBV23-1
j_call: TRBJ2-7
d_call: .

cdr3_aa: CASSPGTGGFWTEAFF
cdr3_nt: TGTGCCAGCTCACCCGGGACAGGGGGCTTCTGGACTGAAGCTTTCTTT
clone_size: .
v_call: TRBV18
j_call: TRBJ1-1
d_call: TRBD1

cdr3_aa: CSVEAQGAGYGETQYF
cdr3_nt: TGCAGCGTTGAAGCACAGGGGGCTGGGTATGGGGAGACCCAGTACTTC
clone_size: .
v_call: TRBV29-1
j_call: TRBJ2-5
d_call: TRBD1

cdr3_aa: CASTPGQSTDTQYF
cdr3_nt: TGTGCCAGCACCCCGGGACAGAGCACAGATACGCAGTATTTT
clone_size: .
v_call: TRBV7-2
j_call: TRBJ2-3
d_call: TRBD1

cdr3_aa: CASSKRYESGSTDTQYF
cdr3_nt: TGTGCCAGTAGCAAAAGATACGAATCCGGGTCCACAGATACGCAGTATTTT
clone_size: .
v_call: TRBV19
j_call: TRBJ2-3
d_call: .

cdr3_aa: CASSLGKAETQYF
cdr3_nt: TGTGCCAGCAGCTTGGGGAAAGCGGAGACCCAGTACTTC
clone_size: many
v_call: TRBV11-3
j_call: TRBJ2-5
d_call: .

cdr3_aa: CASSDNLRDTQYF
cdr3_nt: TGTGCCAGCAGCGACAACCTGCGGGATACGCAGTATTTT
clone_size: .
v_call: TRBV5-4
j_call: TRBJ2-3
d_call: .

cdr3_aa: CASSNGLAGNSYEQYF
cdr3_nt: TGTGCCAGCAGCAACGGACTAGCGGGAAACTCCTACGAGCAGTACTTC
clone_size: .
v_call: TRBV28
j_call: TRBJ2-7
d_call: TRBD2

cdr3_aa: CASSLGQGAVEKLFF
cdr3_nt: TGCGCCAGCAGCTTGGGACAGGGGGCAGTTGAAAAACTGTTTTTT
clone_size: .
v_call: TRBV5-1
j_call: TRBJ1-4
d_call: TRBD1

cdr3_aa: CAIGWAGSYEQYF
cdr3_nt: TGTGCCATCGGTTGGGCCGGGTCCTACGAGCAATACTTC
clone_size: .
v_call: TRBV10-3
j_call: TRBJ2-7
d_call: .